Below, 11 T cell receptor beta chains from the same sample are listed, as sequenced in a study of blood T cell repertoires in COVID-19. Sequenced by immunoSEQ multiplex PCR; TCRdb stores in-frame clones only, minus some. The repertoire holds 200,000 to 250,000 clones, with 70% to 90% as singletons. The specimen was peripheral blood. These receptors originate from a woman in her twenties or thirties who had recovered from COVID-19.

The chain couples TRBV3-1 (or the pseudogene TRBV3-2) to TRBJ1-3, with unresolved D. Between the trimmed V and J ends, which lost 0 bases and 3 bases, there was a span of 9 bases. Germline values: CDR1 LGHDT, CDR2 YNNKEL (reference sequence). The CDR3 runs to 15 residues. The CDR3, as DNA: TGTGCCAGCAGCCAAGATTGGGCGGGTGGAAACACCATATATTTT. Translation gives CASSQDWAGGNTIYF.

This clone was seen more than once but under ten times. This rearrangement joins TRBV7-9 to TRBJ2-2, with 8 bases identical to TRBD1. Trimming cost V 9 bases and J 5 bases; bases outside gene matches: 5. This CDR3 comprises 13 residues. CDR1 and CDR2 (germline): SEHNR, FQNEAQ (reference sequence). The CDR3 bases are TGTGCCAGAGAGGACAGGGTAACCGGGGAGCTGTTTTTT. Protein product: CAREDRVTGELFF.

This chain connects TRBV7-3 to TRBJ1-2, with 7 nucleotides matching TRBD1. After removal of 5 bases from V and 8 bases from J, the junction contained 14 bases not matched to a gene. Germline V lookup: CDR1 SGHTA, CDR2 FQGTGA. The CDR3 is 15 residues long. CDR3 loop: CASSPPGTDYEGYTF. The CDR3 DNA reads TGTGCCAGCAGCCCCCCCGGGACAGATTATGAAGGCTACACCTTC.

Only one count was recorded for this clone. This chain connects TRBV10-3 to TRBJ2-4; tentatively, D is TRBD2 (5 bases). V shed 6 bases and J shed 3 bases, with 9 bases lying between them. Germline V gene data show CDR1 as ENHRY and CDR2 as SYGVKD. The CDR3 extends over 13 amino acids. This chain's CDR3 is CAIREGGKNIQYF. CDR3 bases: TGTGCCATCAGAGAGGGCGGCAAAAACATTCAGTACTTC.

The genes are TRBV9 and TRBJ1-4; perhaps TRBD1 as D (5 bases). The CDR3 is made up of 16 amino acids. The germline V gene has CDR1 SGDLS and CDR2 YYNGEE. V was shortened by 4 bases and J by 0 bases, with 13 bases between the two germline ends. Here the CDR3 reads CASSPGTRATNEKLFF. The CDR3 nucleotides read TGTGCCAGCAGCCCAGGAACCAGGGCAACTAATGAAAAACTGTTTTTT.

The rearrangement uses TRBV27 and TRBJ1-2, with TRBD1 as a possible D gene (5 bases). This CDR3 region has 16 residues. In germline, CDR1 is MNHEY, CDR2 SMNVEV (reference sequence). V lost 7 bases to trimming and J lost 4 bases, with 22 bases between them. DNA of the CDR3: TGTGCCAGCACCACTCGCTCCAGGGAGCGGGCCTATGGCTACACCTTC. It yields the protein CASTTRSRERAYGYTF.

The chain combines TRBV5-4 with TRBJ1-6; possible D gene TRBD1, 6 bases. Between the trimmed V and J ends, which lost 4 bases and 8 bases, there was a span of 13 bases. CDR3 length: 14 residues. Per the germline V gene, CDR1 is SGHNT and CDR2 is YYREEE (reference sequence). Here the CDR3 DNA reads TGTGCCAGCAGCCGTCAGGGGTGGGATTCACCCCTCCACTTT. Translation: CASSRQGWDSPLHF.

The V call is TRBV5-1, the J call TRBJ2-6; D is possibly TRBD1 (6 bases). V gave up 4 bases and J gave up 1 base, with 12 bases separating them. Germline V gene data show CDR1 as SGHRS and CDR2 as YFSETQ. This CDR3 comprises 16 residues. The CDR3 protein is CASSPGGTSGANVLTF. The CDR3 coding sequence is TGCGCCAGCAGCCCTGGGGGCACTTCTGGGGCCAACGTCCTGACTTTC.

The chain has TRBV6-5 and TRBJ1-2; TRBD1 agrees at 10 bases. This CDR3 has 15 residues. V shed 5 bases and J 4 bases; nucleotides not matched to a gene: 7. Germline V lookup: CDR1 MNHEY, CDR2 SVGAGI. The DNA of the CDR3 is TGTGCCAGCAGTCCCGGGACAGGGGAGACCTATGGCTACACCTTC. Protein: CASSPGTGETYGYTF.

CDR3 nucleotide sequence: TGTGCCAGCAGCTATTCGGGACTAGCGGGGGGTTCCTACGAGCAGTACTTC. This gives the protein CASSYSGLAGGSYEQYF. V and J are TRBV7-6 and TRBJ2-7; the match to TRBD2 covers 15 bases. The junction had 5 bases not matched to a gene; V was cut back by 4 bases and J by 1 base. The CDR3 spans 17 residues. Germline CDR1 is SGHVS and CDR2 is FNYEAQ.

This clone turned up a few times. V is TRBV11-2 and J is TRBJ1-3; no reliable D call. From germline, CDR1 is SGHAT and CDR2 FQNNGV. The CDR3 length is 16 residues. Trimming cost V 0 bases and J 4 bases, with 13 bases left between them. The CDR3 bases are TGTGCCAGCAGCTTAGATATGGCTCAACGAGGAAACACCATATATTTT. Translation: CASSLDMAQRGNTIYF.